There are many counts of the clone carrying this TCR beta chain. TCR beta VDJ combinations and CDR3 sequences were profiled from genomic DNA. TCRdb re-analysed the reads in MiXCR, keeping a single row per CDR3 protein. Of over 150,000 distinct CDR3 sequences listed, approximately 48% are singletons. The germline V gene encodes CDR1 SGHRS and CDR2 YFSETQ. The CDR3 has 12 amino acids. Trimming removed 0 bases at V and 11 bases at J, with 8 bases between. An expansion of CD8+CD57+ cells by flow cytometry had been shown in patients chosen for sequencing. This sample was included in a study of CD8+CD57+ T cells in acquired aplastic anemia.

J is TRBJ1-4 and V is TRBV5-1; D possibly corresponds to TRBD1 (6 bases). The specimen was sorted CD4+, CD8+, or CD8+CD57+ T cells (not recorded which) from PBMCs. The origin of this receptor is a human donor with aplastic anemia. The CDR3 nucleotides are TGCGCCAGCAGCTTGGAGGGGGGGAAACTGTTTTTT. This gives the protein CASSLEGGKLFF. The full variable domain, its missing parts supplied by reference TRBV5-1 and TRBJ1-4, is KAGVTQTPRYLIKTRGQQVTLSCSPISGHRSVSWYQQTPGQGLQFLFEYFSETQRNKGNFPGRFSGRQFSNSRSEMNVSTLELGDSALYLCASSLEGGKLFFGSGTQLSVL.